This TCR beta chain was captured by sequencing in a study of cytomegalovirus exposure and HLA in healthy donors. Germline CDR1 and CDR2: MRHNA and SNTAGT. This CDR3 comprises 16 residues. With 2 bases clipped from V and 2 bases from J, the junction kept 4 bases outside the gene matches. 60 Vbeta and 13 Jbeta primers were used in PCR. Here immunoSEQ multiplex PCR was the method, and the copy in TCRdb shows in-frame clones only, minus some. Of approximately 150,000 clones in the sample, 70% to 85% were seen once. The chain combines TRBV6-4 with TRBJ2-1, with 9 bases that match TRBD1. The source is a man aged 40-49 years in good health and CMV-seronegative. Specimen: PBMCs. CDR3 loop: CASSDQDRGPYNEQFF. DNA for the CDR3: TGTGCCAGCAGTGACCAGGACAGGGGACCCTACAATGAGCAGTTCTTC.